This TCR beta chain was sequenced in a study of T cell repertoires and HLA-DP antigens. General observations from the study: Naive and memory CD4+ repertoires were not analysed separately. Clones undetected before culture averaged roughly 40% against one allele and roughly 53% against the other.

Sequencing was performed with immunoSEQ multiplex PCR; in TCRdb, only in-frame clones are kept and a portion is missing. The table has more than 90,000 clones, almost 95% seen once; the top ten hold less than 0.35%. In germline, CDR1 is MNHEY, CDR2 SVGAGI. V shed 7 bases and J 6 bases; nucleotides not matched to a gene: 6. This CDR3 has 13 amino acids. The table lists this clone with a count of one. As yet, its antigen is unknown. Purity of the untouched CD4+ T cells was about 98%. The specimen sequenced was CD4+ T cells from PBMCs. This TCR came from a woman aged 18-29 years in good health and CMV-seronegative. The chain couples TRBV6-5 to TRBJ1-5; TRBD1 aligns across 7 bases. The CDR3 spells CASTGGGGQPQHF. The CDR3 DNA sequence: TGTGCCAGCACGGGAGGGGGCGGTCAGCCCCAGCATTTT.